Listed below are T cell receptor beta chains from one sample, sequenced in a study of T cells expressing NK-cell markers. TCRdb re-called the 5' RACE reads and catalogs CDR3 proteins one per entry, DNA excluded. The sample yields approximately 420,000 distinct CDR3 sequences, of which the top ten take up around 10%. The sample taken for sequencing was blood T cells: a sorted CD56 or NKG2C T cell subset, CD4+ or CD8+ T cells, or bulk PBMC T cells (not recorded which). Receptor source: a woman between 50 and 59 years old in good health. CDR3s include the opening cysteine and the closing phenylalanine or tryptophan.

v_call	j_call	cdr3_aa
TRBV11-3	TRBJ2-3	CASSYPGLAATDTQYF
TRBV9	TRBJ1-6	CASSVTDRDSPLHF
TRBV6-2/TRBV6-3	TRBJ2-7	CASSPTPGSGSDEQYF
TRBV6-1	TRBJ1-1	CASSVTAGAAFF
TRBV12-3/TRBV12-4	TRBJ2-1	CASSLALWGTSGSYNEQFF
TRBV29-1	TRBJ2-1	CSVPVYPGKSSYNEQFF
TRBV29-1	TRBJ2-1	CSVGSLLAGNEQFF
TRBV2	TRBJ1-1	CASSGQVLNTEAFF
TRBV5-5	TRBJ1-2	CASSPLWDTNYGYTF
TRBV15	TRBJ1-3	CATSTTTGGGGNTIYF
TRBV10-2	TRBJ2-7	CASSAISGHGMEQYF
TRBV5-1	TRBJ2-1	CASSPGLAATVHEQFF
TRBV27	TRBJ2-5	CASSLLAPVMRRSEETQYF
TRBV5-1	TRBJ2-1	CASSAGLDSFDEQFF
TRBV15	TRBJ1-2	CATSRDSGNYGYTF
TRBV6-1	TRBJ2-7	CASSEIRDEYF
TRBV27	TRBJ1-5	CASSPRDRQPQHF
TRBV5-1	TRBJ2-3	CASSFGLAGGPSTDTQYF
TRBV5-1	TRBJ2-7	CASSLRRDHPTGNEQYF
TRBV12-3/TRBV12-4	TRBJ2-3	CASSYRQLAGATSTDTQYF
TRBV12-3/TRBV12-4	TRBJ2-7	CASSLRSATYEQYF
TRBV5-1	TRBJ2-1	CASKVIAGGQGNEQFF
TRBV24-1	TRBJ2-3	CATSASGQGNTDTQYF
TRBV4-1	TRBJ1-2	CASSQNQKRDYGYTF
TRBV20-1	TRBJ1-2	CSARVTDEDGYTF
TRBV20-1	TRBJ2-7	CSARDASGAFYEQYF
TRBV12-3/TRBV12-4	TRBJ2-7	CASSLRRLQRPLYEQYF
TRBV27	TRBJ1-2	CASSSGLDRPNYGYTF
TRBV18	TRBJ1-1	CASSNRVVVTEAFF
TRBV29-1	TRBJ2-7	CSVDLPGRQGSEQYF
TRBV6-5	TRBJ1-5	CASSPGTGYTQPQHF
TRBV10-3	TRBJ2-1	CAISESVGEQFF
TRBV5-1	TRBJ1-1	CASSLVMNTEAFF
TRBV7-8	TRBJ2-5	CASSLGLGRNAETQYF
TRBV3-1	TRBJ1-2	CASSQETGWGGYTF
TRBV18	TRBJ2-1	CASSHPRDVDNEQFF
TRBV12-3/TRBV12-4	TRBJ2-1	CASTPGFPGYNEQFF